Following are 13 T cell receptor beta chains from one sample sequenced in a study of a mutant IDH1 vaccine in newly diagnosed glioma. Only in-frame clones appear in the TCRdb table, and some are missing; sequencing was by immunoSEQ multiplex PCR. The sample yields some 63,000 clones, about 73% seen once. Their antigen targets remain unknown. Noted time point: week 35, safety follow-up. Each vaccine dose was 300 ug of mutant IDH1 20-mer peptide, with topical imiquimod. Sequenced here: PBMCs, sampled from a glioma patient whose treatment included an IDH1 peptide vaccine. Receptors were obtained from a man aged 50 to 59 with glioma.

CDR3 sequence (DNA): TGTGCCAGCGAGATGGGGGTGTTAGCTAATGAAAAACTGTTTTTT. This gives the protein CASEMGVLANEKLFF. The chain carries TRBV6-1 and TRBJ1-4; a possible D gene is TRBD1 (5 bases). Germline V gives CDR1 MNHNS, CDR2 SASEGT. The CDR3 consists of 15 residues. V was trimmed by 8 bases and J by 3 bases, leaving 16 bases between them.

This clone was seen a few times. The rearrangement uses TRBV29-1 and TRBJ1-2, with D unresolved. The CDR3 is 16 amino acids. V was clipped by 3 bases and J by 0 bases, with 17 bases between them. The germline CDR1 and CDR2 sequences are SQVTM and ANQGSEA. The CDR3 DNA reads as TGCAGCGTTGATCCAGCGGTGGGATCCGCTAACTATGGCTACACCTTC. Translated: CSVDPAVGSANYGYTF.

CDR3 loop: CASRGQGDTGELFF. The CDR3 nucleotides read TGTGCCAGCAGGGGACAGGGGGACACCGGGGAGCTGTTTTTT. V gene TRBV2 combines with J gene TRBJ2-2; 11 bases map to TRBD1. Per the germline V gene, CDR1 is SNHLY and CDR2 is FYNNEI. The CDR3 extends over 14 amino acids. V lost 6 bases, J lost 3 bases, and 0 bases stayed unmatched.

This clone was observed a few times. The chain carries TRBV7-9 and TRBJ1-2; a weak D match, TRBD1 (5 bases). The germline gives CDR1 SEHNR, CDR2 FQNEAQ (reference sequence). This CDR3 is 15 amino acids long. V was shortened by 4 bases and J by 4 bases, with 16 bases between the two germline ends. The CDR3 region is CASSSMNRPPYGYTF. The CDR3 DNA reads as TGTGCCAGCAGCTCAATGAACAGGCCCCCCTATGGCTACACCTTC.

The chain joins TRBV30 to TRBJ1-4, with a possible D match to TRBD1 (5 bases). Germline CDR1 reads GTSNPN; CDR2 reads SVGIG (reference sequence). The CDR3 sequence is 14 residues long. V gave up 4 bases and J gave up 4 bases, with 13 bases separating them. CDR3 loop: CAWTPQGLNEKLFF. The CDR3 region has the DNA TGTGCCTGGACGCCCCAGGGACTTAATGAAAAACTGTTTTTT.

The chain is built from TRBV9 and TRBJ2-3; TRBD1 aligns across 8 bases. Germline CDR1 is SGDLS and CDR2 is YYNGEE. V lost 3 bases and J lost 1; bases outside the gene matches: 7. CDR3 length: 16 amino acids. The CDR3 region has the DNA TGTGCCAGCAGCGCGCTGGGGACAGGTCGCACAGATACGCAGTATTTT. Amino acid sequence: CASSALGTGRTDTQYF.

V usage is TRBV20-1 and J usage is TRBJ1-2; D gene ambiguous. V lost 5 bases to trimming and J lost 2 bases, with 6 bases between them. Per the germline V gene, CDR1 is DFQATT and CDR2 is SNEGSKA (reference sequence). The CDR3 has 11 amino acids. The CDR3 nucleotides are TGCAGTGCTCCGGGGAACTATGGCTACACCTTC. Its protein is CSAPGNYGYTF.

This chain links TRBV19 with TRBJ2-3; 9 bases fit TRBD1. CDR3 length: 15 amino acids. Germline CDR1 is LNHDA and CDR2 is SQIVND (reference sequence). Trimming at V came to 5 bases and at J to 3 bases, leaving 6 bases not matched to a gene. The CDR3 coding sequence is TGTGCCAGTAGTCCCATGGGGACAGGGACAGATACGCAGTATTTT. Protein sequence: CASSPMGTGTDTQYF.

The chain combines TRBV9 with TRBJ1-1; no definite D call. Trimming took off 1 base at V and 1 base at J, with 8 bases between the two ends. This CDR3 has 14 residues. Germline V gives CDR1 SGDLS, CDR2 YYNGEE. In nucleotides, the CDR3 is TGTGCCAGCAGCGTAAATTACGCGAACACTGAAGCTTTCTTT. It is translated as CASSVNYANTEAFF. Filled out from reference TRBV9 and TRBJ1-1, the complete variable domain reads DSGVTQTPKHLITATGQRVTLRCSPRSGDLSVYWYQQSLDQGLQFLIQYYNGEERAKGNILERFSAQQFPDLHSELNLSSLELGDSALYFCASSVNYANTEAFFGQGTRLTVV.

The chain links TRBV27 to TRBJ1-1; 9 bases agree with TRBD1. V gave up 2 bases and J gave up 4 bases; unmatched junction bases: 14. Germline CDR1 MNHEY, CDR2 SMNVEV (reference sequence). CDR3 length: 18 residues. As DNA, the CDR3 is TGTGCCAGCAGTTTACCTCCGGGACAGGGAGGAGGATTCACTGAAGCTTTCTTT. Amino acids: CASSLPPGQGGGFTEAFF.

The V and J genes are TRBV10-3 and TRBJ2-6; D is perhaps TRBD1 (6 bases). Germline-derived CDR1 and CDR2 are ENHRY and SYGVKD. The CDR3 totals 14 residues. Trimming removed 10 bases at V and 0 bases at J, with 10 bases between. Here the CDR3 DNA reads TGTGCCACGACAGGCCGCTCTGGGGCCAACGTCCTGACTTTC. Protein sequence: CATTGRSGANVLTF.

There are a few counts of this clone. The chain links TRBV7-9 to TRBJ1-2; tentatively, D is TRBD1 (6 bases). The CDR3 loop spans 12 amino acids. V lost 5 bases and J lost 10, with 14 bases in between. CDR1 and CDR2 (germline): SEHNR, FQNEAQ (reference sequence). The CDR3 DNA reads TGTGCCAGCAGCCCTAACAGGGTTTACTACACCTTC. Amino acids: CASSPNRVYYTF.

Only a few counts were recorded for this clone. This chain uses TRBV13 with TRBJ1-2; TRBD1 matches 10 bases. There are 15 residues in the CDR3. V shed 1 base and J 5 bases; nucleotides not matched to a gene: 4. In germline, CDR1 is PRHDT, CDR2 FYEKMQ (reference sequence). Written as DNA, the CDR3 is TGTGCCAGCAGCTTAGTGGACAGGGGGAGGTATGGCTACACCTTC. Translating gives CASSLVDRGRYGYTF.